Listed here are 4 T cell receptor beta chains from one sample, sequenced in a study of shared clonotypes between healthy human individuals. Naive CD8 cells lacked CD45RO, underwent positive selection for CCR7 and left out terminally differentiated effector memory CD45RA+ cells. Clones were read by immunoSEQ multiplex PCR, and TCRdb kept only the in-frame ones, dropping some. The table has 800,000 to 950,000 clones, 90% to 98% seen once. What was sequenced was naive CD8+ T cells sorted from blood. All receptors come from a man aged 25-40 years in good health.

The chain links TRBV11-2 to TRBJ2-3; 10 bases map to TRBD2. This CDR3 is 16 amino acids long. Germline CDR1 SGHAT, CDR2 FQNNGV. Unmatched junction bases numbered 8, after V lost 2 bases and J lost 6 bases. This CDR3 is CASSLWLAGAGDTQYF. In DNA form, the CDR3 reads TGTGCCAGCAGCTTATGGCTAGCGGGAGCGGGGGATACGCAGTATTTT. The full variable domain, completed using reference TRBV11-2 and TRBJ2-3, is EAGVAQSPRYKIIEKRQSVAFWCNPISGHATLYWYQQILGQGPKLLIQFQNNGVVDDSQLPKDRFSAERLKGVDSTLKIQPAKLEDSAVYLCASSLWLAGAGDTQYFGPGTRLTVL.

The chain uses TRBV11-3 and TRBJ2-1; D gene ambiguous. Germline lookup yields CDR1 SGHNT and CDR2 YENEEA. V was trimmed by 5 bases and J by 5 bases, leaving 10 bases between them. The CDR3 extends over 13 amino acids. In DNA, the CDR3 is TGTGCCAGCAGCAATAGGGTTGACAATGAGCAGTTCTTC. This codes for CASSNRVDNEQFF.

V gene TRBV11-2 combines with J gene TRBJ2-3; D ambiguous. V lost 1 base, J lost 2 bases, and 7 bases lay in between. The V gene's germline CDR1 is SGHAT and CDR2 FQNNGV. The CDR3 loop spans 14 amino acids. The CDR3 DNA follows: TGTGCCAGCAGCTTAGCCGGAGACACAGATACGCAGTATTTT. Protein sequence: CASSLAGDTDTQYF. The full variable domain, rest sourced from reference TRBV11-2 and TRBJ2-3, is EAGVAQSPRYKIIEKRQSVAFWCNPISGHATLYWYQQILGQGPKLLIQFQNNGVVDDSQLPKDRFSAERLKGVDSTLKIQPAKLEDSAVYLCASSLAGDTDTQYFGPGTRLTVL.

J is TRBJ2-2 and V is TRBV10-2, with 10 bases matching TRBD2. This CDR3 spans 15 amino acids. The V gene end was trimmed by 4 bases and the J gene end by 2 bases; junction bases not matched to a gene: 1. The germline gives CDR1 WSHSY, CDR2 SAAADI. For the CDR3, the DNA is TGCGCCAGCAGTGTAGCGGGAGGTAACACCGGGGAGCTGTTTTTT. This translates into CASSVAGGNTGELFF.